This T cell receptor beta chain was sequenced during a study of cytomegalovirus exposure and HLA in healthy donors. Overall study context: Out of roughly 200 million T cells, an earlier analysis found roughly 110 million unique TCR beta sequences in total.

Trimming cost V 3 bases and J 3 bases; bases outside gene matches: 10. The germline V gene encodes CDR1 SEHNR and CDR2 FQNEAQ (reference sequence). The CDR3 is made up of 17 amino acids. Unrecorded immune exposures were likely, despite nominal health at sampling. This clone was picked up one time. Its antigen is unidentified. Both 60 Vbeta primers and 13 Jbeta primers went into the PCR. Measured with immunoSEQ multiplex PCR; TCRdb has only the in-frame clones, and not every one. The sample yields about 160,000 clones, over 80% seen once. Findings and limits, study-wide: Some segments of the V type, notably TRBV6-2 and TRBV6-3, were excluded as indistinguishable. The authors judged a highly shared variant cluster likely a sequencing artifact.

The sample was PBMCs. The clonotype originates from a male donor in good health and CMV-seropositive. V usage is TRBV7-9 and J usage is TRBJ1-1; the match to TRBD1 covers 10 bases. The CDR3 reads CASSFIRQGARYTEAFF. The CDR3 coding sequence is TGTGCCAGCAGCTTCATTCGACAGGGGGCGAGGTACACTGAAGCTTTCTTT.